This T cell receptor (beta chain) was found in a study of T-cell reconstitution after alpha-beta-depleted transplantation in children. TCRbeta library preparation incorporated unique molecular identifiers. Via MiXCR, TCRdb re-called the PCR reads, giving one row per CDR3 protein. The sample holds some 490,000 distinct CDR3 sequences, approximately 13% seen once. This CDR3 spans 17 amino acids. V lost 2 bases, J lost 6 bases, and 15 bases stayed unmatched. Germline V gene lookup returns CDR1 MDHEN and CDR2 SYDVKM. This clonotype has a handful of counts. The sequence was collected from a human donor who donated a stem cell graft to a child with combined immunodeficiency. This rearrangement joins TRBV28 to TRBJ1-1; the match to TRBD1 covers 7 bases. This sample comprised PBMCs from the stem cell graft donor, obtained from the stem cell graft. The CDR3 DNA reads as TGTGCCAGCAGTTTAAGGGCCCAGAGAAGGGGGCGGTCTGAAGCTTTCTTT. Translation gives CASSLRAQRRGRSEAFF. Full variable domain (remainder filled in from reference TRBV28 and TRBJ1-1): DVKVTQSSRYLVKRTGEKVFLECVQDMDHENMFWYRQDPGLGLRLIYFSYDVKMKEKGDIPEGYSVSREKKERFSLILESASTNQTSMYLCASSLRAQRRGRSEAFFGQGTRLTVV.